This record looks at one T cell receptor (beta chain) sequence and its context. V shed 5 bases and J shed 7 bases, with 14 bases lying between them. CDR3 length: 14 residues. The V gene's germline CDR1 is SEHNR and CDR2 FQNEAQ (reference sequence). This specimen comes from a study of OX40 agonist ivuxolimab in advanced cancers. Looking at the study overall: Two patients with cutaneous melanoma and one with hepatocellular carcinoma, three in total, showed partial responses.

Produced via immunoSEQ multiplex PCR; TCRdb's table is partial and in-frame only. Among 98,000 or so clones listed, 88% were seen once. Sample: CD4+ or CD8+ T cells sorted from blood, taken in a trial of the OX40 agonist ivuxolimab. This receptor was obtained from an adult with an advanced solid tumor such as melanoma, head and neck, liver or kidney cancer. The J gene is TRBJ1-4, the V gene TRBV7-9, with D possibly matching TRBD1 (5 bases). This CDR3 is CASSLGTVAEKLFF. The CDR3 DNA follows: TGTGCCAGCAGCCTGGGGACGGTAGCTGAAAAACTGTTTTTT.